The present T cell receptor beta chain was sequenced within a study of OX40 agonist ivuxolimab in advanced cancers. Study background: From about 23 to 85 years was the age range, with a mean of around 56 years, and roughly 80% were male. Points from the study as a whole: Partial responders treated at 0.1-3.0 mg/kg exhibited clonal expansion among the lowest measured.

About this clone: Its matching antigen is unknown.

The germline CDR1 and CDR2 sequences are SEHNR and FQNEAQ (reference sequence). The V segment lost 5 bases and the J segment 3 bases; nucleotides outside the gene matches: 6. The CDR3 is made up of 15 amino acids. Profiling relied on immunoSEQ multiplex PCR, and the TCRdb table lists in-frame clones only, not all of them. This sample yields about 37,000 clones, of which around four fifths are seen a single time; 20% to 25% belongs to the top ten. The sample in question was CD4+ or CD8+ T cells sorted from blood, obtained in a trial of the OX40 agonist ivuxolimab. The sequence came from an adult with an advanced solid tumor such as melanoma, head and neck, liver or kidney cancer. The chain employs TRBV7-9 and TRBJ2-3; 9 positions match TRBD1. The CDR3 region is CASSQTGGGTDTQYF. CDR3 bases: TGTGCCAGCAGCCAGACAGGGGGAGGGACAGATACGCAGTATTTT.